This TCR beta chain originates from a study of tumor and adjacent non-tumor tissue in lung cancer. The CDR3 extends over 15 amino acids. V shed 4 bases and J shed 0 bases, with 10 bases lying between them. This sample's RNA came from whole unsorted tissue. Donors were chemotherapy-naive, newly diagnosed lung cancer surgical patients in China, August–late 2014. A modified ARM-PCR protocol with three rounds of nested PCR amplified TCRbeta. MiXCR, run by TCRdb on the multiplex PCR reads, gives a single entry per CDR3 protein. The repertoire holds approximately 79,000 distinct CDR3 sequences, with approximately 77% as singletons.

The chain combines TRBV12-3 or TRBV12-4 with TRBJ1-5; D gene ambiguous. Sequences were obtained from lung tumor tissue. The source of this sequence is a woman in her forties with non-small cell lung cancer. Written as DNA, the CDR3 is TGTGCCAGCAGTTCCGACATGTTTAGCAATCAGCCCCAGCATTTT. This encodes CASSSDMFSNQPQHF.